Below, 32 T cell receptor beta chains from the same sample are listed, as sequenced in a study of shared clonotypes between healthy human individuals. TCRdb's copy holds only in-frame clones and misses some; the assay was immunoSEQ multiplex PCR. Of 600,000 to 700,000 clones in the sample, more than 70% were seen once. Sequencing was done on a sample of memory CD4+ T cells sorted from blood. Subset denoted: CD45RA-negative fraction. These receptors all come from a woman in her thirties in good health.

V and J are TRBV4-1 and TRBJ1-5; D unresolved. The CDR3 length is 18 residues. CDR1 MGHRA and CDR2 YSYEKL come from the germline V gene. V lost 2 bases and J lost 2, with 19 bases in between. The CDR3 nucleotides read TGCGCCAGCAGCCAATTCCTTGCCCGAGGTATTGGCAATCAGCCCCAGCATTTT. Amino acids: CASSQFLARGIGNQPQHF.

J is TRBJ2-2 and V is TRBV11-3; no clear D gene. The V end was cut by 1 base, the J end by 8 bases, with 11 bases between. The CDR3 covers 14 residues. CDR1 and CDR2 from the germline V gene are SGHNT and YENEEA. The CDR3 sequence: CASSLGAAAGELFF. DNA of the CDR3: TGTGCCAGCAGCTTAGGGGCCGCAGCTGGGGAGCTGTTTTTT.

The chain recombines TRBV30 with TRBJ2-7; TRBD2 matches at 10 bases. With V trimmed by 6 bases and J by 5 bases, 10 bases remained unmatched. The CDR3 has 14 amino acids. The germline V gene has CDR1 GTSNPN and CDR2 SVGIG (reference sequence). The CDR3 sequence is CACKPSGSDHEQYF. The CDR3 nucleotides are TGTGCCTGCAAGCCTAGCGGGAGCGATCACGAGCAGTACTTC.

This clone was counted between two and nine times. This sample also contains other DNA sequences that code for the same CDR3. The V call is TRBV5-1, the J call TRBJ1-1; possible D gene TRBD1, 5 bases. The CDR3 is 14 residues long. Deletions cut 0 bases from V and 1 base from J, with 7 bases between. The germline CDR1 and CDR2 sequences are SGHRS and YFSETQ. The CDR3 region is CASSLVGTNTEAFF. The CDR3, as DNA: TGCGCCAGCAGCTTGGTGGGGACGAACACTGAAGCTTTCTTT.

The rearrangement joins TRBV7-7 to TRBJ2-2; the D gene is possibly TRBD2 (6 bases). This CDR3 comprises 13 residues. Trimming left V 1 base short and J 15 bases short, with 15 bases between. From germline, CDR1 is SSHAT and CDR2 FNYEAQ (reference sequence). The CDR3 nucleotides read TGTGCCAGCAGCTTAGAGGTGGCTGGGAGGTTGTTTTTT. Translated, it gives CASSLEVAGRLFF.

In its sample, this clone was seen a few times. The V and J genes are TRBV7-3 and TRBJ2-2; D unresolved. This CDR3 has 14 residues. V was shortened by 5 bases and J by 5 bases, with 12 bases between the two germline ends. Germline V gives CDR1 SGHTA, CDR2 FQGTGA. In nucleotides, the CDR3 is TGTGCCAGCAGCCTGTCGGGCCAAACCGGGGAGCTGTTTTTT. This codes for CASSLSGQTGELFF.

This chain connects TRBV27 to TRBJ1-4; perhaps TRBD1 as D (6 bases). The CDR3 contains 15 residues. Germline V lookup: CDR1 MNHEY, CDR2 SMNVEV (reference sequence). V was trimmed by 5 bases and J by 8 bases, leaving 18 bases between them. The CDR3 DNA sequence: TGTGCCAGCAGTCTCGCAGGGGTTTTAGGGGAAAAACTGTTTTTT. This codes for CASSLAGVLGEKLFF.

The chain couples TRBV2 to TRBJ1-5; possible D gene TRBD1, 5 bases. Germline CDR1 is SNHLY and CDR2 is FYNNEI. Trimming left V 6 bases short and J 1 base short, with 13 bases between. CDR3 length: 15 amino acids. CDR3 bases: TGTGCCAGCAGCCACAACGGGGACAGCAATCAGCCCCAGCATTTT. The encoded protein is CASSHNGDSNQPQHF. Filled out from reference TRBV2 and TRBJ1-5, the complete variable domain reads EPEVTQTPSHQVTQMGQEVILRCVPISNHLYFYWYRQILGQKVEFLVSFYNNEISEKSEIFDDQFSVERPDGSNFTLKIRSTKLEDSAMYFCASSHNGDSNQPQHFGDGTRLSIL.

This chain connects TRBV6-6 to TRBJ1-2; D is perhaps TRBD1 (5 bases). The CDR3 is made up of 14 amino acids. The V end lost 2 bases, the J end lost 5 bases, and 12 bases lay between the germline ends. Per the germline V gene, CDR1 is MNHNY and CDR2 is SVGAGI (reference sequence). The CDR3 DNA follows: TGTGCCAGCAGTTACCCCGACAGCCAGTATGGCTACACCTTC. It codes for CASSYPDSQYGYTF.

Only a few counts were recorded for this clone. The CDR3 loop reads CASSRGGIGSEQFF. The CDR3 DNA sequence: TGTGCCAGCTCCCGGGGGGGGATCGGGAGTGAGCAGTTCTTC. This chain joins TRBV18 and TRBJ2-1, with 8 bases matching TRBD2. CDR1 is KGHSH and CDR2 is LQKENI in the germline V gene. V was pared by 6 bases and J by 9 bases, with 10 bases of the junction left unmatched. CDR3 length: 14 amino acids.

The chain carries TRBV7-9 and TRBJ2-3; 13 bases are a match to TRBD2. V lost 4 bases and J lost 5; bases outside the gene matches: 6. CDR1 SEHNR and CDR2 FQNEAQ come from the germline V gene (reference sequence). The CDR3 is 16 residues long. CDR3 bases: TGTGCCAGCAGCTCACTAGCGGGAGGGGCGGGAGATACGCAGTATTTT. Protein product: CASSSLAGGAGDTQYF.

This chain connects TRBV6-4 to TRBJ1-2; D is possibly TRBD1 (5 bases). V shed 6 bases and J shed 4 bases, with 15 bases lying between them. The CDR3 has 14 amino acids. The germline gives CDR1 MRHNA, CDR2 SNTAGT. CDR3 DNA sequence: TGTGCCAGCAGCGACGGGGTAGGGGCCTATGGCTACACCTTC. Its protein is CASSDGVGAYGYTF.

The CDR3 loop reads CASSRDSIAGYTF. For the CDR3, the DNA is TGTGCCAGCAGCCGGGACAGTATAGCCGGCTACACCTTC. The gene calls are TRBV5-4 and TRBJ1-2; the match to TRBD1 covers 7 bases. Trimming removed 4 bases from V and 8 bases from J; junction bases left unmatched: 8. Per germline, CDR1 SGHNT and CDR2 YYREEE (reference sequence). The CDR3 is made up of 13 amino acids.

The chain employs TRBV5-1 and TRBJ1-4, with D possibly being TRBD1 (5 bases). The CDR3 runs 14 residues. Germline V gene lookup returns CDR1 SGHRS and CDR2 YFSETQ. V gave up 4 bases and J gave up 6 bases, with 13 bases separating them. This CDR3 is CASSQGPGDEKLFF. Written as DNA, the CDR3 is TGCGCCAGCAGCCAGGGACCCGGGGATGAAAAACTGTTTTTT.

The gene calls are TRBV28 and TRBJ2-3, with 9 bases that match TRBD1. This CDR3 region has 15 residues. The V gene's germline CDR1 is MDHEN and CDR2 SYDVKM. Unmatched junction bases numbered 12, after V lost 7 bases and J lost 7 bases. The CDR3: CASTSGATGGNTQYF. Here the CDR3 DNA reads TGTGCCAGCACCTCCGGGGCTACAGGGGGCAATACGCAGTATTTT. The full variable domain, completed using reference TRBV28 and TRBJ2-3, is DVKVTQSSRYLVKRTGEKVFLECVQDMDHENMFWYRQDPGLGLRLIYFSYDVKMKEKGDIPEGYSVSREKKERFSLILESASTNQTSMYLCASTSGATGGNTQYFGPGTRLTVL.

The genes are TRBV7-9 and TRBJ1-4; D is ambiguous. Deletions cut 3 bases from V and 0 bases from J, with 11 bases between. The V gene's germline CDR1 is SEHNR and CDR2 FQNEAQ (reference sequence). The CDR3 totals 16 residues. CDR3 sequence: CASSFGVVATNEKLFF. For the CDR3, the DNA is TGTGCCAGCAGCTTTGGGGTAGTTGCAACTAATGAAAAACTGTTTTTT.

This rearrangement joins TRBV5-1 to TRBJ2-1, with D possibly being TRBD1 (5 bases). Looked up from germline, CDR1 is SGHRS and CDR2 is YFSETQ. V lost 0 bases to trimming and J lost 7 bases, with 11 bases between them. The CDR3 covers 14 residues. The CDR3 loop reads CASSLGEGDNEQFF. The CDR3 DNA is TGCGCCAGCAGCTTGGGGGAAGGGGATAATGAGCAGTTCTTC.

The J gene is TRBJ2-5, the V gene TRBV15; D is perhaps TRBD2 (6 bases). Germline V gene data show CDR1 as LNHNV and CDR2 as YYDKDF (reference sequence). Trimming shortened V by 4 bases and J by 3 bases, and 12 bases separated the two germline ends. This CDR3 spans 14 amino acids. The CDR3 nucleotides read TGTGCCACCAGCAACCCCGGCGGGGAAGAGACCCAGTACTTC. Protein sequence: CATSNPGGEETQYF.

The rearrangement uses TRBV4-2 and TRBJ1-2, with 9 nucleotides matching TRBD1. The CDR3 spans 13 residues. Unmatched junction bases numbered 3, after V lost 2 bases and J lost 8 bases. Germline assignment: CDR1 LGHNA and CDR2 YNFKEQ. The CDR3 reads CASSQRTGDGYTF. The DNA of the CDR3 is TGTGCCAGCAGCCAAAGGACAGGGGACGGCTACACCTTC.

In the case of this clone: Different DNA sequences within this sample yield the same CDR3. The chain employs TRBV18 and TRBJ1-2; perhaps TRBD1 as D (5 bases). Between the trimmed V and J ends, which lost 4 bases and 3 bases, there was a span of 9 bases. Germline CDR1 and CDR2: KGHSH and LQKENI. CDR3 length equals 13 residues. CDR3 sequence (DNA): TGTGCCAGCTCACAAGGGACGGACTATGGCTACACCTTC. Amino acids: CASSQGTDYGYTF. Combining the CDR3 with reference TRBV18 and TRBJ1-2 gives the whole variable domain NAGVMQNPRHLVRRRGQEARLRCSPMKGHSHVYWYRQLPEEGLKFMVYLQKENIIDESGMPKERFSAEFPKEGPSILRIQQVVRGDSAAYFCASSQGTDYGYTFGSGTRLTVV.

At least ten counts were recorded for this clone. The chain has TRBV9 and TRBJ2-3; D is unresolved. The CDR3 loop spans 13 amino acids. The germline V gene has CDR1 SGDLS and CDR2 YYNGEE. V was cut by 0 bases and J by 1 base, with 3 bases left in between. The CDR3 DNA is TGTGCCAGCAGCGTAGGTGGCACAGATACGCAGTATTTT. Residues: CASSVGGTDTQYF. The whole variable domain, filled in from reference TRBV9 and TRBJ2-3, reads DSGVTQTPKHLITATGQRVTLRCSPRSGDLSVYWYQQSLDQGLQFLIQYYNGEERAKGNILERFSAQQFPDLHSELNLSSLELGDSALYFCASSVGGTDTQYFGPGTRLTVL.

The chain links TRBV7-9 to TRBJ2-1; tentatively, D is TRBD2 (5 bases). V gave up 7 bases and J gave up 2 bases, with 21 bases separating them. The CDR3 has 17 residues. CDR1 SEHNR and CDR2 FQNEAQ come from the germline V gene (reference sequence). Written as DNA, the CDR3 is TGTGCCAGCACCTATCCGGCAAGCGGTTATACCTACAATGAGCAGTTCTTC. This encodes CASTYPASGYTYNEQFF.

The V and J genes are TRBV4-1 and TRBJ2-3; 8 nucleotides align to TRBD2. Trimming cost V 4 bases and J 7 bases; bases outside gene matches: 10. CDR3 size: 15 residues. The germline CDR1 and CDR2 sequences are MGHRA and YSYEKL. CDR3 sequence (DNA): TGCGCCAGCAGCCTCTCGCGGGAGGCATCCCATACGCAGTATTTT. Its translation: CASSLSREASHTQYF.

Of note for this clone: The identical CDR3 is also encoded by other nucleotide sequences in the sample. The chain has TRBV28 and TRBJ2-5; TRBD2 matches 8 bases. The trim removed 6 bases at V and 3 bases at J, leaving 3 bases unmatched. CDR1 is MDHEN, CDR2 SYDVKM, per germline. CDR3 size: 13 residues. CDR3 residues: CASSLGGEETQYF. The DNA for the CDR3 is TGTGCCAGCAGCCTCGGGGGGGAAGAGACCCAGTACTTC.

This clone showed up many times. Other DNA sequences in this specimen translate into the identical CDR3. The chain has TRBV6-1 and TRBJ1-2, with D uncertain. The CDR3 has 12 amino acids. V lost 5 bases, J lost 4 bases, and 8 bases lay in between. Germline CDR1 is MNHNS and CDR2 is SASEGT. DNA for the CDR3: TGTGCCAGCAGTCGGGGAGCCTATGGCTACACCTTC. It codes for CASSRGAYGYTF.

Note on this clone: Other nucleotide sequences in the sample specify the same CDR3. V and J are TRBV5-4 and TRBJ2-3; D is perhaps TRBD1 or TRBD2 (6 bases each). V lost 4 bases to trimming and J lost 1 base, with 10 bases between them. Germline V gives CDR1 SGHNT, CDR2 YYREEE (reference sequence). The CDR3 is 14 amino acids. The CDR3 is CASSPGGRTDTQYF. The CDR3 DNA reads TGTGCCAGCAGCCCCGGGGGCCGCACAGATACGCAGTATTTT.

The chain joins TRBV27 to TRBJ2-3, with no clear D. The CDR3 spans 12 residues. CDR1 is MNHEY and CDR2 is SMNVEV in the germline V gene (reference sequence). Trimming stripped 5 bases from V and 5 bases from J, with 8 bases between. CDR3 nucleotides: TGTGCCAGCAGTGGTCGAGTAGATACGCAGTATTTT. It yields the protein CASSGRVDTQYF.

CDR3 region: CASSRDINTGELFF. CDR3 nucleotides: TGTGCCAGCAGCCGGGACATTAACACCGGGGAGCTGTTTTTT. This chain connects TRBV6-5 to TRBJ2-2, with D perhaps matching TRBD1 (6 bases). V shed 6 bases and J shed 2 bases, with 10 bases lying between them. Germline V gene data show CDR1 as MNHEY and CDR2 as SVGAGI. CDR3 length: 14 amino acids.

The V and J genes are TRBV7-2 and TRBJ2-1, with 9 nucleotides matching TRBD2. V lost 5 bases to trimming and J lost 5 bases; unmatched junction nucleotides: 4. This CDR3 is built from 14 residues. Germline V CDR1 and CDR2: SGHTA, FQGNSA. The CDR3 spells CASSPGLANNEQFF. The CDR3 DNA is TGTGCCAGCAGCCCAGGACTAGCGAACAATGAGCAGTTCTTC.

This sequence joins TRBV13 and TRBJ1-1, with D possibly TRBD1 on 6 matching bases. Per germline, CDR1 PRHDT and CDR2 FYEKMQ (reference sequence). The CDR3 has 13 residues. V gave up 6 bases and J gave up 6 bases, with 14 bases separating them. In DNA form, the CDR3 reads TGTGCCAGCAGGTTCAGGGGTGCTCCTGAAGCTTTCTTT. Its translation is CASRFRGAPEAFF. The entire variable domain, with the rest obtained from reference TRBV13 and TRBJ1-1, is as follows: AAGVIQSPRHLIKEKRETATLKCYPIPRHDTVYWYQQGPGQDPQFLISFYEKMQSDKGSIPDRFSAQQFSDYHSELNMSSLELGDSALYFCASRFRGAPEAFFGQGTRLTVV.

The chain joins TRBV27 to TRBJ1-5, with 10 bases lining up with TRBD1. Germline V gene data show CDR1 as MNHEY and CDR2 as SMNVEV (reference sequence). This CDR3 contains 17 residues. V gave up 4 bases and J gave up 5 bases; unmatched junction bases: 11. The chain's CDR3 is CASSSPLRDRGDQPQHF. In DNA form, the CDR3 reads TGTGCCAGCAGTTCCCCACTCCGGGACAGGGGAGATCAGCCCCAGCATTTT.

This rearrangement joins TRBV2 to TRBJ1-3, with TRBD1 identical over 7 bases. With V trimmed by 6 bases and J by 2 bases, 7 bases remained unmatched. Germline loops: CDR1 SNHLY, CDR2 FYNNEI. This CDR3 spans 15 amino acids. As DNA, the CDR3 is TGTGCCAGCAGAGCCCAGGGGGTCACTGGAAACACCATATATTTT. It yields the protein CASRAQGVTGNTIYF.